This T cell receptor beta chain was sequenced during a study of glioma-infiltrating T cells. This clonotype came up a few times. In germline, CDR1 is SGHRS, CDR2 YFSETQ. Trimming pared 4 bases from V and 0 bases from J, leaving 18 bases between. CDR3 length equals 17 residues. TCR alpha and beta CDR3 regions were amplified from RNA using iRepertoire nested multiplex PCR. TCRdb independently ran MiXCR on the multiplex PCR reads; one entry per CDR3 protein. The sample has around 43,000 distinct CDR3 sequences; about 20% are singletons. Sequenced input: glioma tissue, nonneoplastic brain tissue, or PBMCs (not recorded which). The sequence was collected from a human donor with low-grade glioma or glioblastoma, undergoing nonglioma brain surgery, or in good health (not recorded which). The rearrangement links TRBV5-1 to TRBJ2-3; D assignment may be TRBD1 or TRBD2 (6 bases each). The CDR3 region is CASSPEGGLTSTDTQYF. The CDR3 nucleotides read TGCGCCAGCAGCCCCGAAGGGGGGTTGACTAGCACAGATACGCAGTATTTT.